The present TCR beta chain was sequenced within a study of blood T cell repertoires in COVID-19. Background on the study: Donors in the United States, Italy and Spain gave samples during acute or convalescent COVID-19. T cells, B-cell-depleted T cells, or PBMCs provided the cDNA or gDNA that served as material.

Individuals drawn from around 24 US areas were roughly 18 to 100 years old. Germline V gene lookup returns CDR1 KGHSH and CDR2 LQKENI. This CDR3 is built from 13 residues. V lost 2 bases to trimming and J lost 5 bases, with 9 bases between them. TCRdb keeps only in-frame clones here, not all; method: immunoSEQ multiplex PCR. The repertoire holds about 300,000 clones, with around nine tenths as singletons. This TCR was recovered from a woman aged 25 to 45 who had recovered from COVID-19. The rearrangement links TRBV18 to TRBJ2-5; D uncertain. The sequencing sample was made of PBMCs or T cells enriched from blood (not recorded which). The CDR3 loop reads CASSPTSMETQYF. Here the CDR3 DNA reads TGTGCCAGCTCACCAACTTCGATGGAGACCCAGTACTTC.